The 5 T cell receptor beta chains in this list originate from one sample, sequenced in a study of blood T cell repertoires in COVID-19. Libraries were prepared by immunoSEQ multiplex PCR; TCRdb keeps only in-frame clonotypes and omits some of them. The sample consists of around 62,000 clones, more than 75% of them appearing once. What was sequenced was PBMCs or T cells enriched from blood (not recorded which). Receptor source: a woman aged 40 to 50 who had recovered from COVID-19.

In this sample, this clone turned up a few times. The V gene is TRBV5-1, the J gene TRBJ2-2, with no clear D. In germline, CDR1 is SGHRS, CDR2 YFSETQ. V was clipped by 9 bases and J by 1 base, with 13 bases between them. This CDR3 has 14 residues. CDR3 DNA sequence: TGCGCCACAGGTCTGAAGGTGAACACCGGGGAGCTGTTTTTT. Its translation is CATGLKVNTGELFF.

CDR3 DNA: TGTGCCAGCAGTGTTTTACCAGGCAATGAGCAGTTCTTC. It translates to CASSVLPGNEQFF. V gene TRBV2 combines with J gene TRBJ2-1, with D uncertain. Germline V gene data show CDR1 as SNHLY and CDR2 as FYNNEI. CDR3 length: 13 amino acids. V gave up 4 bases and J gave up 6 bases, with 10 bases separating them.

This chain connects TRBV6-4 to TRBJ2-1; 8 positions match TRBD2. The CDR3 has 15 amino acids. Trimming at V came to 5 bases and at J to 3 bases, leaving 6 bases not matched to a gene. Germline CDR1 is MRHNA and CDR2 is SNTAGT. CDR3 amino acids: CASSPTSGSYNEQFF. DNA for the CDR3: TGTGCCAGCAGTCCTACTAGCGGTAGCTACAATGAGCAGTTCTTC.

The chain combines TRBV5-1 with TRBJ1-1; 8 bases map to TRBD1. The CDR3 has 16 amino acids. Germline values: CDR1 SGHRS, CDR2 YFSETQ. V gave up 0 bases and J gave up 4 bases; unmatched junction bases: 8. The CDR3 DNA is TGCGCCAGCAGCTTGGTTGGGGTCAGGGGGCCCACTGAAGCTTTCTTT. Amino acids: CASSLVGVRGPTEAFF.

There are a few counts of this clone. The identical CDR3 is also encoded by other nucleotide sequences in the sample. The chain has TRBV3-1 (or the pseudogene TRBV3-2) and TRBJ2-5; the D is unclear. CDR1 is LGHDT, CDR2 YNNKEL, per germline (reference sequence). CDR3 size: 12 residues. The V gene lost 0 bases and the J gene lost 5 bases, with 4 bases spanning the gap. CDR3 bases: TGTGCCAGCAGCCAAGATCTTGAGACCCAGTACTTC. This encodes CASSQDLETQYF.